Listed below are T cell receptor beta chains from one sample, sequenced in a study of Graves' ophthalmopathy and Graves' hyperthyroidism. MiXCR was run by TCRdb on the multiplex PCR reads, yielding one entry per CDR3 protein. This table holds 220,000 or so distinct CDR3 sequences, 20% to 25% found once. The sample consisted of peripheral blood. The receptors were sampled from a woman aged 50 to 60 with Graves' ophthalmopathy. Both conserved end residues are part of each CDR3. A D gene is named only where the DNA matches it firmly. Expanded clones get a size class; other rows say once, few or many, or leave the size out.

DNA | CDR3 | J | V | size | length | D
TGTGCCAGCAGTTTGACAGGGGGCCTAGGGGAGCTGTTTTTT | CASSLTGGLGELFF | TRBJ2-2 | TRBV28 | NA | 14 | TRBD1
TGTGCCACCAGTGATTTGGGACAGGGGGACACCGGGGAGCTGTTTTTT | CATSDLGQGDTGELFF | TRBJ2-2 | TRBV24-1 | NA | 16 | TRBD1
TGTGCCAGCAACCCGACGAACACCGGGGAGCTGTTTTTT | CASNPTNTGELFF | TRBJ2-2 | TRBV27 | many | 13 | NA
TGTGCCAGCACCCTAGGACACGGCTCCTACGAGCAGTACTTC | CASTLGHGSYEQYF | TRBJ2-7 | TRBV6-1 | many | 14 | NA
TGTGCCAGCAGTTACTCCTCGGCGGTGAACTATGGCTACACCTTC | CASSYSSAVNYGYTF | TRBJ1-2 | TRBV6-2/TRBV6-3 | many | 15 | NA
TGTGCCAGCAGCCGCCCACACAACACTGAAGCTTTCTTT | CASSRPHNTEAFF | TRBJ1-1 | TRBV12-3/TRBV12-4 | once | 13 | NA
TGTGCCAGCAGTCGCATTGCGGGGGACACTGAAGCTTTCTTT | CASSRIAGDTEAFF | TRBJ1-1 | TRBV27 | many | 14 | NA
TGTGCCAGCAGGTTGGGACGGAACACTGAAGCTTTCTTT | CASRLGRNTEAFF | TRBJ1-1 | TRBV6-1 | many | 13 | NA
TGTGCCAGCCGATCGGGGGGTCAGTGGGAGACCCAGTACTTC | CASRSGGQWETQYF | TRBJ2-5 | TRBV5-6 | many | 14 | TRBD2
TGTGCCAGCAGCCCCCCCTGGGGGAAAGAGACCCAGTACTTC | CASSPPWGKETQYF | TRBJ2-5 | TRBV7-2 | few | 14 | NA
TGTGCCATCGGGACCACCTCTGGAAACACCATATATTTT | CAIGTTSGNTIYF | TRBJ1-3 | TRBV10-3 | many | 13 | NA
TGTGCCAGCAGCCCCTACGTAGGGGGTATCACCGGGGAGCTGTTTTTT | CASSPYVGGITGELFF | TRBJ2-2 | TRBV6-1 | NA | 16 | NA
TGCAGCGTTGGTAGCGTGAGGCGGTTCGAGCAGTACTTC | CSVGSVRRFEQYF | TRBJ2-7 | TRBV29-1 | NA | 13 | NA
TGTGCCAGCAGTTTAGCAGACGGTCAGCCCCAGCATTTT | CASSLADGQPQHF | TRBJ1-5 | TRBV12-3/TRBV12-4 | few | 13 | NA
TGTGCCAGCAGTACCCCCGGGACAAACAAAAACATTCAGTACTTC | CASSTPGTNKNIQYF | TRBJ2-4 | TRBV6-5 | many | 15 | NA
TGTGCCAGCAGTTACGGCCCGGGTCACTATGGCTACACCTTC | CASSYGPGHYGYTF | TRBJ1-2 | TRBV6-2/TRBV6-3 | NA | 14 | NA
TGTGCCAGCAGTTCCTGGGACAGGGGAAAAGAGACCCAGTACTTC | CASSSWDRGKETQYF | TRBJ2-5 | TRBV6-5 | few | 15 | TRBD1
TGTGCCAGCAGTGAAGGGAGTGGGAGGGGGCGAAGGACCTTC | CASSEGSGRGRRTF | TRBJ1-2 | TRBV6-1 | many | 14 | TRBD1
TGTGCCATCAGTGGGGGGACTAGCGGGTCTTCCTACGAGCAGTACTTC | CAISGGTSGSSYEQYF | TRBJ2-7 | TRBV10-3 | few | 16 | TRBD2
TGCAGTGTGCCTAGCGAAAAAGGGGAGACCCAGTACTTC | CSVPSEKGETQYF | TRBJ2-5 | TRBV20-1 | many | 13 | NA
TGTGCCAGCAGTCGAGGGACAGGGGGTTTTGACACTGAAGCTTTCTTT | CASSRGTGGFDTEAFF | TRBJ1-1 | TRBV12-3/TRBV12-4 | NA | 16 | TRBD1
TGCAGCGGGGGACTAGCCGGCGGCGAGCAGTACTTC | CSGGLAGGEQYF | TRBJ2-7 | TRBV29-1 | NA | 12 | TRBD2
TGTGCCAGCAGCTTAGGGGGGAGGGGGCGAGGGACTGAAGCTTTCTTT | CASSLGGRGRGTEAFF | TRBJ1-1 | TRBV13 | many | 16 | TRBD1
TGCGCCAGCAGCACGGGACTAGCGGGAAACTCCGGGGAGCTGTTTTTT | CASSTGLAGNSGELFF | TRBJ2-2 | TRBV5-1 | many | 16 | TRBD2
TGTGCCACCAGCAGAAACCGGGACGGATACGAGCAGTACTTC | CATSRNRDGYEQYF | TRBJ2-7 | TRBV15 | many | 14 | NA
TGTGCCAGCAGCTGGGGAAGTACAACATACGAGCAGTACTTC | CASSWGSTTYEQYF | TRBJ2-7 | TRBV7-8 | many | 14 | NA